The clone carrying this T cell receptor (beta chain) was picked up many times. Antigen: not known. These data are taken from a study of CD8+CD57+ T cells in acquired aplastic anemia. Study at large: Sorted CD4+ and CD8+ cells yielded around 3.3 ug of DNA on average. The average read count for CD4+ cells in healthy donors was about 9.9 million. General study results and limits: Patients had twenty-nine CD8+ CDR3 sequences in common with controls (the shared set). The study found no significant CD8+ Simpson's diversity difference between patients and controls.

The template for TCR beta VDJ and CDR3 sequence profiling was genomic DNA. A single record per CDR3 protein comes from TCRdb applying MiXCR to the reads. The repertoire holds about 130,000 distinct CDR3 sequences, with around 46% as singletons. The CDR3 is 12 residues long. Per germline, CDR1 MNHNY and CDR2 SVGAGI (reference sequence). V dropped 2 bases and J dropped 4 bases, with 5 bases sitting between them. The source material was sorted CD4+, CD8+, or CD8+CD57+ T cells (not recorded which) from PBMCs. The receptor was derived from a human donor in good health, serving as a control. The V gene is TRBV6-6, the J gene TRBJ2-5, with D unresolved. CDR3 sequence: CASSYDPETQYF. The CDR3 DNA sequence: TGTGCCAGCAGTTACGATCCAGAGACCCAGTACTTC.